Below are 29 T cell receptor beta chains sequenced from a single sample in a study of cytomegalovirus exposure and HLA in healthy donors. PCR amplification relied on 60 Vbeta primers (plus 13 Jbeta primers). Sequencing was performed with immunoSEQ multiplex PCR; in TCRdb, only in-frame clones are kept and a portion is missing. This repertoire shows 100,000 to 120,000 clones, 76% found once; its top ten account for more than 8%. Sequenced sample: PBMCs. The receptors were sampled from a man aged 40-50 years in good health and CMV-seropositive.

This clone has a handful of counts. The rearrangement links TRBV6-5 to TRBJ2-3; unclear D gene. Germline CDR1 MNHEY, CDR2 SVGAGI. V was shortened by 6 bases and J by 1 base, with 11 bases between the two germline ends. This CDR3 spans 14 amino acids. The CDR3 bases are TGTGCCAGCAGCCCCGTACGAGGCACAGATACGCAGTATTTT. This sequence encodes CASSPVRGTDTQYF.

The chain couples TRBV5-8 to TRBJ1-4, with D maybe TRBD1 (6 bases). In germline, CDR1 is SGHTS, CDR2 YDEGEE. The CDR3 totals 16 residues. V lost 2 bases and J 8 bases, leaving 19 bases between the germline ends. The CDR3 nucleotides are TGTGCCAGCAGCTTCGCAGGGGTGAGGGAAGGCGAAAAACTGTTTTTT. This gives the protein CASSFAGVREGEKLFF. Complete variable domain (other parts from reference TRBV5-8 and TRBJ1-4): EAGVTQSPTHLIKTRGQQATLRCSPISGHTSVYWYQQALGLGLQFLLWYDEGEERNRGNFPPRFSGRQFPNYSSELNVNALELEDSALYLCASSFAGVREGEKLFFGSGTQLSVL.

The rearrangement uses TRBV9 and TRBJ2-7; 9 bases match TRBD1. Germline CDR1 reads SGDLS; CDR2 reads YYNGEE. The J segment lost 2 bases and the V segment lost 0 bases, leaving 3 bases of the junction unmatched. The length of the CDR3 is 15 residues. CDR3 loop: CASSVGWDRAYEQYF. The CDR3 DNA reads as TGTGCCAGCAGCGTAGGTTGGGACAGGGCCTACGAGCAGTACTTC. Full variable domain (remainder filled in from reference TRBV9 and TRBJ2-7): DSGVTQTPKHLITATGQRVTLRCSPRSGDLSVYWYQQSLDQGLQFLIQYYNGEERAKGNILERFSAQQFPDLHSELNLSSLELGDSALYFCASSVGWDRAYEQYFGPGTRLTVT.

This clone occurred once. The CDR3 DNA is TGTGCCAGCAGCCAACAGGGGATCCCAACCTACGAGCAGTACTTC. It translates to CASSQQGIPTYEQYF. The chain has TRBV14 and TRBJ2-7; TRBD1 is a possible D gene (6 bases). This CDR3 has 15 residues. Deletions cut 2 bases from V and 2 bases from J, with 13 bases between. The germline CDR1 and CDR2 sequences are SGHDN and FVKESK.

V usage is TRBV11-2 and J usage is TRBJ2-3; TRBD2 aligns across 10 bases. The ends lost 5 bases at V and 6 bases at J; junction bases unmatched: 14. Germline loops: CDR1 SGHAT, CDR2 FQNNGV. CDR3 length equals 17 residues. The CDR3 nucleotides read TGTGCCAGCAGCCCAAGCGGGGCTAGCGGGAGATCGGATACGCAGTATTTT. This codes for CASSPSGASGRSDTQYF.

The J gene is TRBJ2-7, the V gene TRBV9; 8 nucleotides agree with TRBD2. Germline V CDR1 and CDR2: SGDLS, YYNGEE. The CDR3 loop spans 15 amino acids. With 4 bases clipped from V and 5 bases from J, the junction kept 11 bases outside the gene matches. The CDR3 is CASSSGGVLTDEQYF. CDR3 DNA sequence: TGTGCCAGCAGCTCGGGGGGGGTCCTCACCGACGAGCAGTACTTC.

The V gene is TRBV28, the J gene TRBJ1-6, with D possibly being TRBD1 (5 bases). The CDR3 is 16 residues long. V lost 7 bases and J 2 bases, leaving 15 bases between the germline ends. The germline V gene encodes CDR1 MDHEN and CDR2 SYDVKM. For the CDR3, the DNA is TGTGCCAGCAACTTGGGGGGGAGGGCCTATAATTCACCCCTCCACTTT. Translated, it gives CASNLGGRAYNSPLHF.

CDR3 DNA: TGCAGCGCTGGGGGTGGTAGCGGATACAATGAGCAGTTCTTC. Protein: CSAGGGSGYNEQFF. The chain uses TRBV29-1 and TRBJ2-1, with a weak D call TRBD2 (6 bases). Trimming left V 7 bases short and J 4 bases short, with 17 bases between. The germline V gene encodes CDR1 SQVTM and CDR2 ANQGSEA. This CDR3 has 14 amino acids.

The J gene is TRBJ2-2, the V gene TRBV11-2; D is unclear. The CDR3 contains 13 residues. V shed 4 bases and J shed 4 bases, with 7 bases lying between them. Germline CDR1 reads SGHAT; CDR2 reads FQNNGV. This CDR3 is CASSSLRTGELFF. CDR3 DNA sequence: TGTGCCAGCAGCTCTCTCCGCACCGGGGAGCTGTTTTTT.

The chain has TRBV19 and TRBJ1-1; D gene ambiguous. Trimming took 5 bases from V and 5 from J, leaving 6 bases between them. CDR3 length: 11 residues. Germline V CDR1 and CDR2: LNHDA, SQIVND (reference sequence). CDR3 bases: TGTGCCAGTAGTTCGGGGACTGAAGCTTTCTTT. Residues: CASSSGTEAFF.

The chain is built from TRBV18 and TRBJ2-7; no reliable D call. The CDR3 has 17 amino acids. Between the trimmed V and J ends, which lost 3 bases and 0 bases, there was a span of 18 bases. Germline V gives CDR1 KGHSH, CDR2 LQKENI. DNA of the CDR3: TGTGCCAGCTCACCTTCCTTGAGAGTTCCAAGCTCCTACGAGCAGTACTTC. Protein: CASSPSLRVPSSYEQYF.

This sequence joins TRBV5-4 and TRBJ2-7, with a possible D match to TRBD2 (5 bases). Trimming shortened V by 0 bases and J by 0 bases, and 10 bases separated the two germline ends. CDR1 is SGHNT and CDR2 is YYREEE in the germline V gene (reference sequence). This CDR3 has 15 residues. The CDR3 loop is CASSLDGVASYEQYF. The CDR3 DNA reads TGTGCCAGCAGCTTGGACGGGGTAGCCTCCTACGAGCAGTACTTC.

Here the CDR3 DNA reads TGCAGCGTGGGACAGGGCACAAACATTCAGTACTTC. This encodes CSVGQGTNIQYF. The chain links TRBV29-1 to TRBJ2-4; 9 bases line up with TRBD1. The CDR3 contains 12 residues. V shed 6 bases, J shed 6 bases, and the junction held 3 bases outside the gene matches. CDR1 is SQVTM, CDR2 ANQGSEA, per germline.

The V and J genes are TRBV30 and TRBJ1-6, with D perhaps TRBD1 (5 bases). The V gene's germline CDR1 is GTSNPN and CDR2 SVGIG (reference sequence). There are 15 residues in the CDR3. Deletions cut 3 bases from V and 4 bases from J, with 13 bases between. As DNA, the CDR3 is TGTGCCTGGAGAATCAGGGATTTATATAATTCACCCCTCCACTTT. This translates into CAWRIRDLYNSPLHF.

The chain combines TRBV7-3 with TRBJ2-6; 7 nucleotides match TRBD2. V shed 5 bases, J shed 2 bases, and the junction held 12 bases outside the gene matches. In germline, CDR1 is SGHTA, CDR2 FQGTGA. CDR3 length equals 18 residues. Here the CDR3 DNA reads TGTGCCAGCAGCCCCGGAGCGGGGAAGGGCGCTGGGGCCAACGTCCTGACTTTC. This encodes CASSPGAGKGAGANVLTF.

The rearrangement links TRBV6-6 to TRBJ1-5; TRBD1 matches 7 bases. The J segment lost 1 base and the V segment lost 3 bases, leaving 3 bases of the junction unmatched. The CDR3 consists of 15 residues. CDR1 and CDR2 (germline): MNHNY, SVGAGI (reference sequence). CDR3 in amino acids: CASSYTGQSNQPQHF. The CDR3 DNA follows: TGTGCCAGCAGTTATACGGGACAGAGCAATCAGCCCCAGCATTTT.

The chain combines TRBV5-8 with TRBJ2-5; no reliable D call. V lost 0 bases, J lost 2 bases, and 8 bases lay in between. The germline CDR1 and CDR2 sequences are SGHTS and YDEGEE. CDR3 length equals 14 residues. The CDR3 nucleotides are TGTGCCAGCAGCTTGGTAGTAGATCAAGAGACCCAGTACTTC. Protein sequence: CASSLVVDQETQYF.

This chain joins TRBV5-3 and TRBJ1-4; TRBD1 agrees at 12 bases. TRBV5-3 is identified as an open reading frame with a role that is uncertain. The CDR3 is made up of 17 amino acids. The V and J ends lost 4 bases and 2 bases, in that order; junction bases with no gene match: 6. DNA for the CDR3: TGTGCCAGAAGCCGGGACAGGGGGCTATCGACTAATGAAAAACTGTTTTTT. Protein product: CARSRDRGLSTNEKLFF.

The rearrangement links TRBV19 to TRBJ1-6; 8 positions match TRBD1. This CDR3 has 15 residues. The trim removed 4 bases at V and 6 bases at J, leaving 5 bases unmatched. Germline V gene sequence: CDR1 LNHDA, CDR2 SQIVND (reference sequence). The CDR3 DNA follows: TGTGCCAGTAGTAGCGCAGACAGGGGTAATTCACCCCTCCACTTT. Translating it yields CASSSADRGNSPLHF.

This sequence joins TRBV15 and TRBJ2-5, with 13 bases aligning to TRBD2. With 3 bases clipped from V and 5 bases from J, the junction kept 6 bases outside the gene matches. Germline assignment: CDR1 LNHNV and CDR2 YYDKDF (reference sequence). This CDR3 has 16 residues. DNA of the CDR3: TGTGCCACCAGCAGTGGACTAGCGGGAGAGTCTGAGACCCAGTACTTC. Translation: CATSSGLAGESETQYF.

The chain couples TRBV7-6 to TRBJ2-1; TRBD2 is a possible D gene (6 bases). V lost 5 bases, J lost 2 bases, and 13 bases lay in between. The germline CDR1 and CDR2 sequences are SGHVS and FNYEAQ. The CDR3 spans 15 residues. The CDR3: CASSPLAPPYNEQFF. The CDR3 DNA reads as TGTGCCAGCAGCCCCCTAGCGCCCCCCTACAATGAGCAGTTCTTC.

The gene calls are TRBV2 and TRBJ2-2; 16 bases are shared with TRBD2. V lost 6 bases to trimming and J lost 6 bases; unmatched junction nucleotides: 4. The CDR3 is 16 residues long. Per the germline V gene, CDR1 is SNHLY and CDR2 is FYNNEI. The DNA for the CDR3 is TGTGCCAGCAGGGGGGGACTAGCGGGGGGGCCCGGGGAGCTGTTTTTT. Translation gives CASRGGLAGGPGELFF. The full variable domain, in which reference TRBV2 and TRBJ2-2 provide the parts outside the CDR3, is EPEVTQTPSHQVTQMGQEVILRCVPISNHLYFYWYRQILGQKVEFLVSFYNNEISEKSEIFDDQFSVERPDGSNFTLKIRSTKLEDSAMYFCASRGGLAGGPGELFFGEGSRLTVL.

A single count supports this clone. The CDR3 nucleotides read TGTGCCAGCAGTTACGGCGGTCGCACAGATACGCAGTATTTT. It yields the protein CASSYGGRTDTQYF. This chain uses TRBV6-6 with TRBJ2-3, with unresolved D. The V end lost 2 bases, the J end lost 1 base, and 7 bases lay between the germline ends. Germline V lookup: CDR1 MNHNY, CDR2 SVGAGI (reference sequence). CDR3 size: 14 residues.

As concerns this clone: Other DNA sequences in the sample encode the same CDR3. The V gene is TRBV18, the J gene TRBJ1-2, with 11 bases fitting TRBD1. CDR1 and CDR2 from the germline V gene are KGHSH and LQKENI. V gave up 3 bases and J gave up 2 bases; unmatched junction bases: 5. The CDR3 runs 16 residues. In DNA, the CDR3 is TGTGCCAGCTCACCGCCGGGACAGGGGGGGAACTATGGCTACACCTTC. It specifies CASSPPGQGGNYGYTF.

The rearrangement links TRBV2 to TRBJ2-7, with TRBD2 matching over 11 bases. The junction had 14 bases not matched to a gene; V was cut back by 6 bases and J by 7 bases. The germline V gene has CDR1 SNHLY and CDR2 FYNNEI. The CDR3 covers 16 residues. The CDR3 nucleotides are TGTGCCAGCAGACCCACACTAGCGGGAGCAGGGGGGGAGCAGTACTTC. It is translated as CASRPTLAGAGGEQYF.

The genes are TRBV27 and TRBJ2-3; 7 bases match TRBD2. The junction had 2 bases not matched to a gene; V was cut back by 3 bases and J by 2 bases. Germline loops: CDR1 MNHEY, CDR2 SMNVEV (reference sequence). This CDR3 is built from 14 residues. CDR3 loop: CASSFGTITDTQYF. The CDR3 coding sequence is TGTGCCAGCAGTTTCGGGACTATCACAGATACGCAGTATTTT.

The chain carries TRBV5-1 and TRBJ2-5; D is possibly TRBD2 (6 bases). The DNA end lines up better with TRBJ2-7; the J call may be wrong. Per germline, CDR1 SGHRS and CDR2 YFSETQ. This CDR3 is built from 17 residues. CDR3 in amino acids: CASSFGFSGGTYHEQYF. The CDR3 DNA is TGCGCCAGCAGCTTTGGTTTTAGCGGAGGGACTTATCACGAGCAGTACTTC.

The gene calls are TRBV5-1 and TRBJ1-5; 8 nucleotides align to TRBD1. Germline V CDR1 and CDR2: SGHRS, YFSETQ. This CDR3 has 17 amino acids. V lost 1 base and J lost 4; bases outside the gene matches: 10. The CDR3 protein is CASSLTPGGAGNQPQHF. The CDR3 bases are TGCGCCAGCAGCTTGACGCCAGGGGGCGCTGGAAATCAGCCCCAGCATTTT.

This clone was found a few times. The V and J genes are TRBV2 and TRBJ2-5; TRBD1 is a possible D gene (6 bases). The V and J ends lost 6 bases and 1 base respectively, with 9 bases between them. CDR1 and CDR2 from the germline V gene are SNHLY and FYNNEI. The CDR3 runs to 13 residues. The CDR3 loop is CASSADSQETQYF. Here the CDR3 DNA reads TGTGCCAGCAGCGCGGACAGCCAAGAGACCCAGTACTTC.